This T cell receptor beta chain was observed in a study of graft-versus-host responses after intestinal transplantation. Looking at the study overall: Grafts were multivisceral, liver-intestinal, or isolated intestinal. The recipients all started with anti-thymocyte globulin induction and then took tacrolimus and steroids for about three years. Overall study results and limits: Recipient bone marrow held GvH clones, some seen earlier in ileum or blood. Researchers found peak circulating GvH clone levels linked to early post-transplant HvG declines.

Assay used: immunoSEQ multiplex PCR; TCRdb lists only in-frame clones, some missing. The sample has some 90,000 clones, 85% to 90% seen once. This clone was seen just once. Its antigen is unknown. Germline assignment: CDR1 SGHTS and CDR2 YDEGEE. The CDR3 runs 13 residues. Trimming cost V 10 bases and J 5 bases; bases outside gene matches: 6. The chain recombines TRBV5-8 with TRBJ2-2, with 9 positions matching TRBD1. The source was unstimulated CD4+ T cells sorted from spleen or lymph node cells, collected before intestinal transplant. The receptor was isolated from a human donor who received an intestinal transplant. The chain's CDR3 is CAAGTGKTGELFF. The CDR3, as DNA: TGTGCCGCCGGGACAGGGAAAACCGGGGAGCTGTTTTTT.